This T cell receptor beta chain is from a study of CD8+ T cells in alopecia areata. Whole-study results and caveats: With patients, TCR sharing proved less clear than in mice, a difference possibly related to HLA.

PBMCs provided sorted CD4+ and CD8+ T cells. Regarding this clone: The antigen is undetermined.

Once RNA had been extracted, it was reverse transcribed into cDNA to act as the sequencing template. Here immunoSEQ multiplex PCR was the method, and the copy in TCRdb shows in-frame clones only, minus some. Of fewer than 40,000 clones in the sample, approximately 52% were seen once. This TCR derives from a human donor with alopecia areata. Sequencing input: NKG2D-high CD8+ T cells sorted from blood.

CDR3 nucleotide sequence: TGCAGTGCCCGCGGGAGCGGCGAGCAGTACTTC. Translated: CSARGSGEQYF. V is TRBV20-1 and J is TRBJ2-7; 7 bases fit TRBD2. CDR3 size: 11 residues. Per the germline V gene, CDR1 is DFQATT and CDR2 is SNEGSKA (reference sequence). V gave up 6 bases and J gave up 6 bases; unmatched junction bases: 5.